The 15 T cell receptor beta chains reported below all come from one sample, sequenced in a study of monozygotic twins with inflammatory bowel disease. From the 5' RACE reads, TCRdb lists one entry per CDR3 protein and no DNA. This table holds about 130,000 distinct CDR3 sequences. The sequenced material came from blood. Every receptor here comes from a human donor with ulcerative colitis or Crohn's disease, or a healthy co-twin of an affected twin (not recorded which).

The chain recombines TRBV7-2 with TRBJ2-1. Germline lookup yields CDR1 SGHTA and CDR2 FQGNSA. This CDR3 has 15 amino acids. The CDR3 here is CASRATRLPDNEQFF.

V is TRBV10-2 and J is TRBJ2-5. Germline V gene data show CDR1 as WSHSY and CDR2 as SAAADI. The CDR3 contains 15 residues. The CDR3 spells CASTTDNRDQETQYF.

The genes are TRBV12-3 or TRBV12-4 and TRBJ2-1; TCRdb picks TRBD1, but there is no DNA to check that call. The length of the CDR3 is 15 residues. CDR3 amino acids: CASSLRGTGNPQQFF.

The V gene is TRBV3-1, the J gene TRBJ1-1; TCRdb gives TRBD1 as the D gene, but with no DNA this cannot be confirmed. CDR1 is LGHDT and CDR2 is YNNKEL in the germline V gene (reference sequence). The CDR3 runs to 18 residues. The chain's CDR3 is CASSQEIQGWTMNTEAFF.

The rearrangement uses TRBV7-2 and TRBJ2-3; as DNA is missing, the TRBD1 call by TCRdb cannot be tested. Germline CDR1 and CDR2: SGHTA and FQGNSA. The CDR3 loop spans 16 amino acids. The CDR3 here is CASSLARDRGQDTQYF.

This chain joins TRBV27 and TRBJ2-5; the TRBD1 assignment by TCRdb is unverifiable without DNA. The CDR3 loop spans 14 amino acids. The germline gives CDR1 MNHEY, CDR2 SMNVEV (reference sequence). The CDR3 here is CASSFGTGVETQYF.

This chain connects TRBV10-3 to TRBJ2-5. The germline V gene has CDR1 ENHRY and CDR2 SYGVKD. The CDR3 extends over 12 amino acids. The CDR3 here is CAIGTDQETQYF.

V gene TRBV2 combines with J gene TRBJ2-2. The CDR3 contains 14 residues. Germline V lookup: CDR1 SNHLY, CDR2 FYNNEI. The CDR3 spells CASWEFANTGELFF.

The chain is built from TRBV13 and TRBJ1-5; TCRdb's D gene call, TRBD1, goes unchecked for lack of DNA. In germline, CDR1 is PRHDT, CDR2 FYEKMQ (reference sequence). This CDR3 region has 17 residues. CDR3 residues: CASSLGPQGAGNQPQHF.

The V and J genes are TRBV10-2 and TRBJ2-3; as DNA is missing, the TRBD2 call by TCRdb cannot be tested. Germline CDR1 is WSHSY and CDR2 is SAAADI. The CDR3 totals 16 residues. The CDR3 sequence is CASSGAVGGSSDTQYF.

The chain uses TRBV11-1 and TRBJ1-1; TCRdb's assignment of TRBD1 cannot be checked, as there is no DNA. Looked up from germline, CDR1 is SGHAT and CDR2 is FQDESV (reference sequence). CDR3 length: 15 amino acids. CDR3 in amino acids: CASSPPDRGNTEAFF. The full variable domain, rest sourced from reference TRBV11-1 and TRBJ1-1, is EAEVAQSPRYKITEKSQAVAFWCDPISGHATLYWYRQILGQGPELLVQFQDESVVDDSQLPKDRFSAERLKGVDSTLKIQPAELGDSAMYLCASSPPDRGNTEAFFGQGTRLTVV.

The rearrangement uses TRBV29-1 and TRBJ2-3; TCRdb designates TRBD2, a call that cannot be tested without DNA. CDR1 and CDR2 (germline): SQVTM, ANQGSEA. The CDR3 totals 14 residues. CDR3: CSASFLAGKDTQYF.

The chain combines TRBV5-1 with TRBJ2-7; no DNA is available, so the TRBD2 call from TCRdb remains unchecked. CDR1 and CDR2 from the germline V gene are SGHRS and YFSETQ. The CDR3 is 16 amino acids. CDR3 region: CASSLARETASYEQYF.

The chain combines TRBV20-1 with TRBJ1-2. CDR1 DFQATT and CDR2 SNEGSKA come from the germline V gene (reference sequence). This CDR3 comprises 12 residues. CDR3 region: CSASRPNDGYTF.

This chain joins TRBV29-1 and TRBJ1-2; the D gene TCRdb calls, TRBD1, cannot be checked with no DNA. Germline V gene lookup returns CDR1 SQVTM and CDR2 ANQGSEA. The CDR3 runs 14 residues. CDR3 in amino acids: CSVETRTGIYGYTF.